Listed below are T cell receptor beta chains from one sample, sequenced in a study of blood T cell repertoires in COVID-19. Here immunoSEQ multiplex PCR was the method, and the copy in TCRdb shows in-frame clones only, minus some. The sample lists 250,000 to 300,000 clones; more than 70% were seen once. Sequenced: peripheral blood. Receptors originate from a woman in her 30s who had recovered from COVID-19. The CDR3 runs from the conserved cysteine through the conserved F or W. A D gene is named only where the DNA matches it firmly. Clone size is given for some rows only: seen once, a few or many times, or a class if the clone is expanded.

TGTGCCAGCAGCTTAGTAATTTCCGGGGGAGTTGAAGCTTTCTTT CASSLVISGGVEAFF TRBV7-2 . TRBJ1-1 .
TGTGCCAGCAGCTTCGATCCCGTGGTCAGAAGTTCACCCCTCCACTTT CASSFDPVVRSSPLHF TRBV11-2 . TRBJ1-6 .
TGTGCCAGCAGGATACTAGCTCTGGGCACAGATACGCAGTATTTT CASRILALGTDTQYF TRBV21-1 . TRBJ2-3 once
TGTGCCTGGAGGGGGCCCAGCGGGGCTACCTACGAGCAGTACTTC CAWRGPSGATYEQYF TRBV30 TRBD2 TRBJ2-7 .
TGTGCCAGTAGTCCGAATGCCGGGACTAGCCTAGATACGCAGTATTTT CASSPNAGTSLDTQYF TRBV19 TRBD2 TRBJ2-3 .
TGTGCCAGCAGCTTGCTAGACAGGGTGGACTATGGCTACACCTTC CASSLLDRVDYGYTF TRBV5-6 TRBD1 TRBJ1-2 .
TGTGCCAGCAGCCAAGTTGGGTATGTCGGACAGGGCTACACCTTC CASSQVGYVGQGYTF TRBV3-1/TRBV3-2 . TRBJ1-2 .
TGCGCCAGCAGCCAGCACTTCGGGAGGATGGAGGGAGCTTTCTTT CASSQHFGRMEGAFF TRBV4-1 . TRBJ1-1 few
TGTGCCAGCAGCTCAATTAGCGGGGGGTTCGATACGCAGTATTTT CASSSISGGFDTQYF TRBV7-9 TRBD2 TRBJ2-3 .
TGTGCCAGCAGTGAACAGGGTGACCGGGATGGCTACACCTTC CASSEQGDRDGYTF TRBV6-1 . TRBJ1-2 .
TGTGCCAGCAGTGAAGTCTTTAGCAATCAGCCCCAGCATTTT CASSEVFSNQPQHF TRBV6-1 . TRBJ1-5 .
TGTGCCAGCAGCAAAGCAGGCGGGTTATTGGTCGACGAGCAGTACTTC CASSKAGGLLVDEQYF TRBV21-1 . TRBJ2-7 .
TGTGCCAGCAGCGATAAGGCCGGGACTAGCGGCGGCAGCACAGATACGCAGTATTTT CASSDKAGTSGGSTDTQYF TRBV5-4 TRBD2 TRBJ2-3 .
TGTGCCAGCAGTTTTCGGCCCCCGGGGACAGGTTATTACGAGCAGTACTTC CASSFRPPGTGYYEQYF TRBV27 TRBD1 TRBJ2-7 once
TGCGCCAGCAGCTCACTCGGGACAGGGAATGGCTACACCTTC CASSSLGTGNGYTF TRBV5-1 TRBD1 TRBJ1-2 .
TGTGCCAGCAGCCAAGACCCCAGGGGGCAGCAAGCTTTCTTT CASSQDPRGQQAFF TRBV3-1/TRBV3-2 TRBD1 TRBJ1-1 .
TGTGCCAGTAGTAAACAGGAATATGGCTACACCTTC CASSKQEYGYTF TRBV19 . TRBJ1-2 .
TGTGCCAGCAGCTTGTGGCAGGGGGTTGGGGGCTACACCTTC CASSLWQGVGGYTF TRBV5-4 TRBD1 TRBJ1-2 .
TGCGCCAGCAGTTTCGCCAGTGGTGGAAACACCATATATTTT CASSFASGGNTIYF TRBV5-1 . TRBJ1-3 .
TGCGCCAGCAGCCAAGATTCACCTGTGGACAGGGGCGAGCAGTACTTC CASSQDSPVDRGEQYF TRBV4-3 TRBD1 TRBJ2-7 .
TGTGCCAGCAGCGTAGCTACTACTAGCGCCTACGAGCAGTACTTC CASSVATTSAYEQYF TRBV9 TRBD2 TRBJ2-7 .
TGTGCCAGTAGTATGAGGAGCCAGGGCGATTCACCCCTCCACTTT CASSMRSQGDSPLHF TRBV19 . TRBJ1-6 .
TGTGCCAGCAGCCAACAGATTAACTATGGCTACACCTTC CASSQQINYGYTF TRBV14 . TRBJ1-2 .
TGTGCCTGGAGTGGATTGGGGGCCGATAATCAGCCCCAGCATTTT CAWSGLGADNQPQHF TRBV30 . TRBJ1-5 .
TGTGCCAGCAGCGCTGGTAGGGGCTATGGCTACACCTTC CASSAGRGYGYTF TRBV9 . TRBJ1-2 .